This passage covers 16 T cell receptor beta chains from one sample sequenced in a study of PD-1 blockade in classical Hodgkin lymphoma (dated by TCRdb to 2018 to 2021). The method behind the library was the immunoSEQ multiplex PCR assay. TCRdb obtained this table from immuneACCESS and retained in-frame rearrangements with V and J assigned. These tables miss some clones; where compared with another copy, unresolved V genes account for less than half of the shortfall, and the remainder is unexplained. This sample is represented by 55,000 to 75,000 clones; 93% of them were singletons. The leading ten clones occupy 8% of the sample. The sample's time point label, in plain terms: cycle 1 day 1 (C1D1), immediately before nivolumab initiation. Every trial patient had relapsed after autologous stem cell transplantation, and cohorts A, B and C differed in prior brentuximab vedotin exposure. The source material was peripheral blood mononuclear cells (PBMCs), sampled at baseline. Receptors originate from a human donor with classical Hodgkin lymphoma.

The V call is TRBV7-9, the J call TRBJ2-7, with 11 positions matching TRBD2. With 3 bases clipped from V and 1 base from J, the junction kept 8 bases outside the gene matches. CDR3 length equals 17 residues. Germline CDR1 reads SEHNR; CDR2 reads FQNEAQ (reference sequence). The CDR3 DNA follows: TGTGCCAGCAGCTTCGCAGATAGCGGGAGGGGTTCCTACGAGCAGTACTTC. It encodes CASSFADSGRGSYEQYF.

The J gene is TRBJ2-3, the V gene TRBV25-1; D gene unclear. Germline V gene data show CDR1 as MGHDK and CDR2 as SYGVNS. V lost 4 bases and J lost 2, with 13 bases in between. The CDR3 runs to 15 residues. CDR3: CASSVVSLYTDTQYF. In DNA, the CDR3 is TGTGCCAGCAGTGTTGTCTCCCTCTACACAGATACGCAGTATTTT.

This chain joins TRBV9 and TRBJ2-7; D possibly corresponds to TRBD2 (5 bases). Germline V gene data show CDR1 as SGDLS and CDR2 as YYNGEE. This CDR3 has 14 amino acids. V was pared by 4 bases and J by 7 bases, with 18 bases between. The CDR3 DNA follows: TGTGCCAGCAGCCCCCGGGGAACCGTCGGGGAGCAGTACTTC. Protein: CASSPRGTVGEQYF.

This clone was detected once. CDR3 in amino acids: CASSTIRDTQYF. CDR3 DNA: TGTGCCAGCAGTACAATCAGAGATACGCAGTATTTT. The gene calls are TRBV6-1 and TRBJ2-3, with D uncertain. CDR3 length equals 12 residues. Trimming cost V 5 bases and J 5 bases, with 8 bases left between them. The V gene's germline CDR1 is MNHNS and CDR2 SASEGT.

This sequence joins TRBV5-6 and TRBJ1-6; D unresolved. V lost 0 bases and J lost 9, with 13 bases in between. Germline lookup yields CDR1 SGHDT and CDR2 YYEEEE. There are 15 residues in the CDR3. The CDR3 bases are TGTGCCAGCAGCTTGGATCGCGGAAGCTCTTCACCCCTCCACTTT. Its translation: CASSLDRGSSSPLHF.

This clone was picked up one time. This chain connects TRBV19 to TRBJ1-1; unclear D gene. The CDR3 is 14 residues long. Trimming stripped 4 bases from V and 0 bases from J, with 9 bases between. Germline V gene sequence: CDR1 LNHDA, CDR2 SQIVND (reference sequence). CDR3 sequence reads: CASSRGTLNTEAFF. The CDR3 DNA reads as TGTGCCAGTAGTAGGGGAACATTGAACACTGAAGCTTTCTTT.

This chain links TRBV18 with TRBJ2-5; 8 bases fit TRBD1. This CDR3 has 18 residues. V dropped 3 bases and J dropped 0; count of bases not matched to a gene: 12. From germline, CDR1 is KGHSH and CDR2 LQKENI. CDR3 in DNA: TGTGCCAGCTCACCCGGGACAGGTGCCCTCCTGAACCAAGAGACCCAGTACTTC. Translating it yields CASSPGTGALLNQETQYF.

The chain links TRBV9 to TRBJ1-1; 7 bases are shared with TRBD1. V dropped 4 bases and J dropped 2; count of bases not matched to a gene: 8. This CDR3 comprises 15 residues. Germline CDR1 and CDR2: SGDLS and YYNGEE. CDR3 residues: CASSPQGGGNTEAFF. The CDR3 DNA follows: TGTGCCAGCAGCCCTCAGGGGGGGGGAAACACTGAAGCTTTCTTT.

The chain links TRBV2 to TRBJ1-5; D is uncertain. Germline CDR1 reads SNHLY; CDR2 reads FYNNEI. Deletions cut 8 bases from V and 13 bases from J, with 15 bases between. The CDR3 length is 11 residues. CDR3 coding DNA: TGTGCCAGCGGCGACGGTACAATACAGCATTTT. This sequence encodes CASGDGTIQHF.

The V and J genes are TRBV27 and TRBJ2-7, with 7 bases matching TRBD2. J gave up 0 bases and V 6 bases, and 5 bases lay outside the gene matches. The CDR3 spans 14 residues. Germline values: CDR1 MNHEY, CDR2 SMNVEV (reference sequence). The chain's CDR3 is CASRFREASYEQYF. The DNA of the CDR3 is TGTGCCAGCAGATTCCGGGAGGCCTCCTACGAGCAGTACTTC.

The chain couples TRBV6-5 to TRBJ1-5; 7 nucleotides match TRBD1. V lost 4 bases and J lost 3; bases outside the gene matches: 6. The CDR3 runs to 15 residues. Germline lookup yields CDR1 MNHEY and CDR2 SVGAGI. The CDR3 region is CASSSGDRPNQPQHF. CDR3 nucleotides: TGTGCCAGCAGTTCCGGGGACAGACCCAATCAGCCCCAGCATTTT.

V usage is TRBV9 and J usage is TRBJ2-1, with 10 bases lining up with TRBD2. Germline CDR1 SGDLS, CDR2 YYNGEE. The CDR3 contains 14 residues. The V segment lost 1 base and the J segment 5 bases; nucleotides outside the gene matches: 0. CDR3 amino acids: CASSVLAGDNEQFF. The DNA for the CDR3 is TGTGCCAGCAGCGTACTAGCGGGGGACAATGAGCAGTTCTTC.

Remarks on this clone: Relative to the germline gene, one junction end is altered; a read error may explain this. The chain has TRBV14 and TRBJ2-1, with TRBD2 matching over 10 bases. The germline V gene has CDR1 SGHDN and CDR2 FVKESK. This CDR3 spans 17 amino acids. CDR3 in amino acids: CASSPPSGGPSHNEQFF. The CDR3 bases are TGTGCCAGCAGCCCCCCTAGCGGGGGCCCCTCCCACAATGAGCAGTTCTTC.

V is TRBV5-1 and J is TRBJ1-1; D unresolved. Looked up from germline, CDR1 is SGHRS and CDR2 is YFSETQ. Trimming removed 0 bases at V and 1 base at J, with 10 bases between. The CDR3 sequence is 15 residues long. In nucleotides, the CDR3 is TGCGCCAGCAGCTTGGGCCTTCATGAGAACACTGAAGCTTTCTTT. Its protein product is CASSLGLHENTEAFF.

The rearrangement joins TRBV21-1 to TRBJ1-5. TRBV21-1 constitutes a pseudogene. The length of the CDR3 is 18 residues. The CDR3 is CASSALRGVPGGNQPQHF. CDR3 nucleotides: TGTGCCAGCAGCGCCTTGAGAGGAGTCCCAGGTGGCAATCAGCCCCAGCATTTT.

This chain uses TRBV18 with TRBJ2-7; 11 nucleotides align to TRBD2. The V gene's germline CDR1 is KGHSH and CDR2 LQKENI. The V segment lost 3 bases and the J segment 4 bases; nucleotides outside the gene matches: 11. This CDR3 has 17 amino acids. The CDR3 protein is CASSPVQRGLADYEQYF. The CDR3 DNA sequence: TGTGCCAGCTCACCTGTGCAACGGGGACTAGCGGATTACGAGCAGTACTTC.